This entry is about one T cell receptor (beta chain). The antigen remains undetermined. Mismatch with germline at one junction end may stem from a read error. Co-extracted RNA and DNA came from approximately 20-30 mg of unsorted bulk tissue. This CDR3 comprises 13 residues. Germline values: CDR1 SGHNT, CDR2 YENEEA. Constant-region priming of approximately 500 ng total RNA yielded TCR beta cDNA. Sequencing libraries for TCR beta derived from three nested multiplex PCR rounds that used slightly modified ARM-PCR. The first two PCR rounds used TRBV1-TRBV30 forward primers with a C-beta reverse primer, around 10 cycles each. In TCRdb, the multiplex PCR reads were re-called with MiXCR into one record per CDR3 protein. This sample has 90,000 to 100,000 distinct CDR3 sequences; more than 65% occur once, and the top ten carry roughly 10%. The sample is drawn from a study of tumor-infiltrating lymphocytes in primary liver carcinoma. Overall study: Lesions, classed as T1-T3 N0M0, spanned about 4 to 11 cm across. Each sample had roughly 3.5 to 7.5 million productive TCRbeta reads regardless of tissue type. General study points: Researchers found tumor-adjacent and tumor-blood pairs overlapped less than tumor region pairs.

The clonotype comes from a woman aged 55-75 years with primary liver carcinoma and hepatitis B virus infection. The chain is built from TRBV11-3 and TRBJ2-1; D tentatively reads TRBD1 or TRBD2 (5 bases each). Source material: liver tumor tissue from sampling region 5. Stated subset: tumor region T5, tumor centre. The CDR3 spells CASSARGYKEQLF. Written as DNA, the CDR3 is TGTGCCAGCAGTGCCCGGGGCTACAAAGAGCAGCTCTTC.